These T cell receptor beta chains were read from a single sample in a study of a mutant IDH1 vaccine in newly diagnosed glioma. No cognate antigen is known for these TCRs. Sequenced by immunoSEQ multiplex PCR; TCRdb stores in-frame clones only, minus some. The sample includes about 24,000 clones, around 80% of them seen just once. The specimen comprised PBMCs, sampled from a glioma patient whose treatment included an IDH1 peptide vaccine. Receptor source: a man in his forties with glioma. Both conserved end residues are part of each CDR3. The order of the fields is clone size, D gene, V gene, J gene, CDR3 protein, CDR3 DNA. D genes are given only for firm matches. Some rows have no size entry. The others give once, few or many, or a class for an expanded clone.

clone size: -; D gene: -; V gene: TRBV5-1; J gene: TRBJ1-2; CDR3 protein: CASSLGHRDPALGYTF; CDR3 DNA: TGCGCCAGCAGCCTAGGGCACCGGGACCCTGCTCTCGGCTACACCTTC
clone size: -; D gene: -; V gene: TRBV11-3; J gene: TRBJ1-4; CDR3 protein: CASSLRGATNEKLFF; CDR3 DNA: TGTGCCAGCAGCTTACGGGGGGCAACTAATGAAAAACTGTTTTTT
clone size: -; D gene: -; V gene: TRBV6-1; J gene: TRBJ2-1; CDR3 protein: CASSEEAGQFF; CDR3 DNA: TGTGCCAGCAGTGAAGAAGCGGGGCAGTTCTTC
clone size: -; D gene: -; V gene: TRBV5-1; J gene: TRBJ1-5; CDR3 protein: CASSSDGSNQPQHF; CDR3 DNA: TGCGCCAGCAGCAGTGATGGGAGCAATCAGCCCCAGCATTTT
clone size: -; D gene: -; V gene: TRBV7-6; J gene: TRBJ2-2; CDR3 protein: CASSPENGRVINTGELFF; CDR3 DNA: TGTGCCAGCAGCCCCGAAAATGGTAGGGTCATCAACACCGGGGAGCTGTTTTTT
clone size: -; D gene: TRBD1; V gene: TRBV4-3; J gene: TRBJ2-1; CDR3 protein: CASSRDRGSYNEQFF; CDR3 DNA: TGCGCCAGCAGCCGAGACAGGGGCTCCTACAATGAGCAGTTCTTC
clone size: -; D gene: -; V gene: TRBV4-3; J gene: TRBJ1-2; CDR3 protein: CASSQDTGARGYGYTF; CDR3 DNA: TGCGCCAGCAGCCAAGACACCGGGGCTCGGGGCTATGGCTACACCTTC
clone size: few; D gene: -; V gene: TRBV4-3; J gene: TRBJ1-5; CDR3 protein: CASSQDPGLYQPQHF; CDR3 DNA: TGCGCCAGCAGCCAAGATCCCGGTCTCTATCAGCCCCAGCATTTT
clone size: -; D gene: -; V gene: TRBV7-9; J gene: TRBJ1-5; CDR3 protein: CASSQGVDQPQHF; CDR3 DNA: TGTGCCAGCAGCCAAGGGGTGGATCAGCCCCAGCATTTT
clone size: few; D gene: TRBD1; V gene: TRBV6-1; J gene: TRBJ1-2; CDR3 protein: CASSPVGQGNGYTF; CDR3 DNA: TGTGCCAGCAGCCCGGTGGGACAGGGAAATGGCTACACCTTC
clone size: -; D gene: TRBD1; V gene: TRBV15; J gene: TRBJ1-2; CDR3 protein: CATSGRDRANYGYTF; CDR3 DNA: TGTGCCACCAGCGGCCGGGACAGGGCGAACTATGGCTACACCTTC
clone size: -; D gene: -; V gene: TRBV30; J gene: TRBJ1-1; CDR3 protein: CAWSVTGETEAFF; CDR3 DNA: TGTGCCTGGAGTGTTACCGGGGAGACTGAAGCTTTCTTT
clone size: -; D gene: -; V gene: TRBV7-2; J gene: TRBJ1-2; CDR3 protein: CASSPGTNYGYTF; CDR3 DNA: TGTGCCAGCAGCCCCGGGACGAACTATGGCTACACCTTC
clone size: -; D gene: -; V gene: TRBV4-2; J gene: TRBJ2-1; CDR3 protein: CASSQAGVGYNEQFF; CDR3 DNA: TGTGCCAGCAGCCAAGCGGGAGTGGGTTACAATGAGCAGTTCTTC
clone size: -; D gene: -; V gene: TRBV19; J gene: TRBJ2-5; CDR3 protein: CASSMGETGSETQYF; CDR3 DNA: TGTGCCAGTAGTATGGGGGAGACGGGCTCGGAGACCCAGTACTTC
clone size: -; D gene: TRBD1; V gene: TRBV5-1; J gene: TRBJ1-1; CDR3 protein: CASSLQGRGNTEAFF; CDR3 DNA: TGCGCCAGCAGCTTACAGGGGCGGGGGAACACTGAAGCTTTCTTT
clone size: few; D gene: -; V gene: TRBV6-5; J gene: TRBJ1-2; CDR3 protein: CASSFIETGRGYTF; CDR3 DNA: TGTGCCAGCAGTTTTATAGAGACAGGCCGGGGCTACACCTTC
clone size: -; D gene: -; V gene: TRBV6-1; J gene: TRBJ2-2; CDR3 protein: CASSVASTAYTGELFF; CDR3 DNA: TGTGCCAGCAGTGTAGCCTCGACAGCCTACACCGGGGAGCTGTTTTTT
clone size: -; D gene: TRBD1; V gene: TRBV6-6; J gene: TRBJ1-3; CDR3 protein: CASSLTPGQGGNTIYF; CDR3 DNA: TGTGCCAGCAGCCTCACCCCGGGACAGGGTGGAAACACCATATATTTT
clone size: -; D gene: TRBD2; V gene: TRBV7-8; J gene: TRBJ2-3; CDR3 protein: CASSNRVRTSGSRVSTDTQYF; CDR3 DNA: TGTGCCAGCAGCAATAGGGTTAGGACTAGCGGGAGTAGGGTTAGCACAGATACGCAGTATTTT
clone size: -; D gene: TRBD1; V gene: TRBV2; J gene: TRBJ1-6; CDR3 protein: CASSLDRGLTPLHF; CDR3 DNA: TGTGCCAGCAGCTTGGACAGGGGGCTTACACCCCTCCACTTT
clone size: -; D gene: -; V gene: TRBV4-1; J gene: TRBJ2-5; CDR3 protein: CASSQDSGGTQYF; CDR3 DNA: TGCGCCAGCAGCCAGGACTCAGGTGGGACCCAGTACTTC
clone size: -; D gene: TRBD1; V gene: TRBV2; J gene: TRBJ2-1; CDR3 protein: CASTQTGVGEQFF; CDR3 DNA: TGTGCCAGCACCCAGACAGGGGTTGGTGAGCAGTTCTTC
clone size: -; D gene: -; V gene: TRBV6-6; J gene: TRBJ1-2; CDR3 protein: CASSSVGGTNYGYTF; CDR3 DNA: TGTGCCAGCAGTTCGGTAGGCGGCACCAACTATGGCTACACCTTC
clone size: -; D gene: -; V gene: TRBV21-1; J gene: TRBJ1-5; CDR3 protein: CASSLPGTGGTQPQHF; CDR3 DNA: TGTGCCAGCAGCCTTCCCGGGACAGGGGGGACTCAGCCCCAGCATTTT
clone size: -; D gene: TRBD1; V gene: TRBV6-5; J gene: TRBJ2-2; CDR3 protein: CASGTGVSGELFF; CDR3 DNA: TGTGCCAGCGGAACAGGGGTATCCGGGGAGCTGTTTTTT